Listed here are 30 T cell receptor beta chains from one sample, sequenced in a study of Ad26.COV2.S vaccination and SARS-CoV-2 variants. The repertoire was sequenced with immunoSEQ multiplex PCR; TCRdb's copy has only in-frame clones and lacks some. This table has 430,000 or so clones, roughly 89% appearing once. Treatment here: around 19 received Ad26.COV2.S at low or high dose, single or two shots; several received placebo; per-sample allocation not given. On day 63 after the first injection, vaccine and placebo recipients gave samples. The material sequenced was peripheral blood, taken in a trial of Ad26.COV2.S vaccine versus placebo. The source is a person between 18 and 65 years old who received the Ad26.COV2.S COVID-19 vaccine or a placebo.

The chain is built from TRBV28 and TRBJ2-1, with 9 bases that match TRBD1. Germline CDR1 reads MDHEN; CDR2 reads SYDVKM. The CDR3 contains 15 residues. V shed 6 bases and J 6 bases; nucleotides not matched to a gene: 9. The CDR3 loop reads CASSTGQGMSNEQFF. CDR3 sequence (DNA): TGTGCCAGCAGCACGGGACAGGGAATGTCCAATGAGCAGTTCTTC.

This clone was seen more than once but under ten times. The J gene is TRBJ1-2, the V gene TRBV15, with D tentatively TRBD1 (6 bases). Germline CDR1 and CDR2: LNHNV and YYDKDF (reference sequence). Trimming pared 0 bases from V and 2 bases from J, leaving 10 bases between. This CDR3 spans 15 amino acids. CDR3 in DNA: TGTGCCACCAGCAGAGACAGGGGTGCAAACTATGGCTACACCTTC. This gives the protein CATSRDRGANYGYTF.

This chain uses TRBV4-1 with TRBJ1-5; 7 nucleotides line up with TRBD1. The CDR3 loop spans 16 amino acids. Trimming took 4 bases from V and 3 from J; bases not matched to a gene: 9. CDR1 is MGHRA and CDR2 is YSYEKL in the germline V gene. CDR3 in amino acids: CASSPSSDRDNQPQHF. CDR3 nucleotide sequence: TGCGCCAGCAGCCCCTCCTCCGACAGGGACAATCAGCCCCAGCATTTT.

This clone was picked up a small number of times. This sequence joins TRBV5-1 and TRBJ1-6; D is ambiguous. This CDR3 is built from 17 residues. Germline values: CDR1 SGHRS, CDR2 YFSETQ. Trimming left V 0 bases short and J 0 bases short, with 10 bases between. CDR3 DNA: TGCGCCAGCAGCTTGGGACTTCAACACTCCTATAATTCACCCCTCCACTTT. Protein product: CASSLGLQHSYNSPLHF.

The chain recombines TRBV30 with TRBJ1-4, with unresolved D. V was pared by 4 bases and J by 7 bases, with 16 bases between. Germline V gene lookup returns CDR1 GTSNPN and CDR2 SVGIG (reference sequence). CDR3 length equals 14 residues. In DNA form, the CDR3 reads TGTGCCTGGACATCCGGGCTAGCTGGTGAAAAACTGTTTTTT. Protein: CAWTSGLAGEKLFF.

The chain combines TRBV6-1 with TRBJ1-2; D gene ambiguous. CDR1 MNHNS and CDR2 SASEGT come from the germline V gene. Deletions cut 3 bases from V and 2 bases from J, with 7 bases between. The CDR3 totals 13 residues. CDR3 loop: CASSERANYGYTF. CDR3 sequence (DNA): TGTGCCAGCAGTGAGCGAGCAAACTATGGCTACACCTTC.

The CDR3 is CASSQEIAGDNSYEQYF. CDR3 sequence (DNA): TGCGCCAGCAGCCAGGAGATAGCGGGGGACAACTCCTACGAGCAGTACTTC. V usage is TRBV4-3 and J usage is TRBJ2-7; 9 nucleotides match TRBD2. The CDR3 runs to 17 residues. CDR1 and CDR2 from the germline V gene are LGHNA and YSLEER. V gave up 3 bases and J gave up 0 bases; unmatched junction bases: 9.

The chain carries TRBV2 and TRBJ2-1, with TRBD2 matching 7 bases. V shed 8 bases, J shed 7 bases, and the junction held 8 bases outside the gene matches. This CDR3 contains 13 residues. Germline V lookup: CDR1 SNHLY, CDR2 FYNNEI. The CDR3 loop is CASFGTIGNEQFF. CDR3 DNA: TGTGCCAGCTTTGGGACTATCGGAAATGAGCAGTTCTTC.

The rearrangement links TRBV19 to TRBJ1-2; maybe TRBD1 (6 bases). Germline assignment: CDR1 LNHDA and CDR2 SQIVND (reference sequence). Trimming took off 6 bases at V and 10 bases at J, with 18 bases between the two ends. This CDR3 is built from 13 residues. DNA of the CDR3: TGTGCCAGTAGAACCAGGGGAGGGAACGACTACACCTTC. It yields the protein CASRTRGGNDYTF.

The table lists this clone with a few counts. This chain joins TRBV14 and TRBJ1-5, with a weak D call TRBD1 (6 bases). This CDR3 has 15 amino acids. The germline V and J ends were trimmed by 4 bases and 4 bases, with 14 bases remaining between them. Germline CDR1 SGHDN, CDR2 FVKESK. The CDR3 sequence: CASSRGGSLNQPQHF. The CDR3 DNA sequence: TGTGCCAGCAGCCGGGGGGGCTCCCTTAATCAGCCCCAGCATTTT.

The V call is TRBV7-9, the J call TRBJ2-2; D tentatively reads TRBD1 or TRBD2 (5 bases each). Germline V gene lookup returns CDR1 SEHNR and CDR2 FQNEAQ (reference sequence). The V end lost 5 bases, the J end lost 4 bases, and 20 bases lay between the germline ends. CDR3 length: 17 amino acids. The CDR3 bases are TGTGCCAGCAGCCCCACAAGTCCAGGGACGGGCACCGGGGAGCTGTTTTTT. It translates to CASSPTSPGTGTGELFF.

J is TRBJ1-6 and V is TRBV15, with D hard to call. Trimming pared 9 bases from V and 5 bases from J, leaving 8 bases between. CDR1 is LNHNV and CDR2 is YYDKDF in the germline V gene (reference sequence). This CDR3 is 12 amino acids long. This CDR3 is CATTANNSPLHF. CDR3 DNA sequence: TGTGCCACGACGGCGAATAATTCACCCCTCCACTTT.

This clone is a singleton in its sample. The chain combines TRBV13 with TRBJ2-1; 8 bases are a match to TRBD2. J lost 4 bases, V lost 5 bases, and 4 bases had no gene match. The CDR3 has 14 residues. CDR1 and CDR2 from the germline V gene are PRHDT and FYEKMQ (reference sequence). Written as DNA, the CDR3 is TGTGCCAGCAGCAACATAGCGGGGTACAATGAGCAGTTCTTC. As protein: CASSNIAGYNEQFF.

The V and J genes are TRBV2 and TRBJ2-7; D tentatively reads TRBD1 or TRBD2 (5 bases each). Germline V gene sequence: CDR1 SNHLY, CDR2 FYNNEI. This CDR3 has 16 residues. V dropped 1 base and J dropped 5 bases, with 18 bases sitting between them. The CDR3 bases are TGTGCCAGCAGTGAAGGTGGGACCACCATTTCACACGAGCAGTACGTC. Protein: CASSEGGTTISHEQYV.

The CDR3 DNA reads as TGTGCCAGCAGCCCTACGGGGACAGCTCTTAATGAAAAACTGTTTTTT. Translated, it gives CASSPTGTALNEKLFF. This sequence joins TRBV28 and TRBJ1-4, with 7 nucleotides matching TRBD1. The CDR3 spans 16 residues. The trim removed 6 bases at V and 4 bases at J, leaving 11 bases unmatched. Germline CDR1 is MDHEN and CDR2 is SYDVKM.

The chain combines TRBV6-5 with TRBJ2-7; D unclear. Germline loops: CDR1 MNHEY, CDR2 SVGAGI. Trimming took off 6 bases at V and 2 bases at J, with 17 bases between the two ends. This CDR3 region has 15 residues. Here the CDR3 reads CASSAGRSGTYEQYF. The CDR3 DNA is TGTGCCAGCAGCGCTGGACGTTCTGGGACCTACGAGCAGTACTTC.

The rearrangement links TRBV29-1 to TRBJ1-1; D gene ambiguous. Germline lookup yields CDR1 SQVTM and CDR2 ANQGSEA. V lost 7 bases to trimming and J lost 4 bases, with 13 bases between them. This CDR3 is built from 12 residues. The CDR3 DNA reads as TGCAGCGCCCGGCGACAAGCCACTGAAGCTTTCTTT. Its protein product is CSARRQATEAFF.

This chain joins TRBV7-9 and TRBJ2-1; no firm D call. Germline CDR1 and CDR2: SEHNR and FQNEAQ (reference sequence). V lost 1 base, J lost 7 bases, and 8 bases lay in between. This CDR3 region has 13 residues. This CDR3 is CASSLVVANEQFF. Here the CDR3 DNA reads TGTGCCAGCAGCTTAGTTGTGGCAAATGAGCAGTTCTTC.

The rearrangement joins TRBV7-2 to TRBJ1-5; no reliable D call. The CDR3 has 12 amino acids. V was cut by 2 bases and J by 6 bases, with 5 bases left in between. Germline loops: CDR1 SGHTA, CDR2 FQGNSA. CDR3 DNA: TGTGCCAGCAGCTTAAAGAGTCAGCCCCAGCATTTT. Protein: CASSLKSQPQHF. The full variable domain, rest sourced from reference TRBV7-2 and TRBJ1-5, is GAGVSQSPSNKVTEKGKDVELRCDPISGHTALYWYRQSLGQGLEFLIYFQGNSAPDKSGLPSDRFSAERTGGSVSTLTIQRTQQEDSAVYLCASSLKSQPQHFGDGTRLSIL.

The chain couples TRBV9 to TRBJ2-1; D is undetermined. V was trimmed by 2 bases and J by 0 bases, leaving 3 bases between them. Germline V gives CDR1 SGDLS, CDR2 YYNGEE. The CDR3 length is 13 residues. The CDR3 DNA reads TGTGCCAGCAGCGTTTACTCCTACAATGAGCAGTTCTTC. Its translation is CASSVYSYNEQFF.

The rearrangement links TRBV7-9 to TRBJ1-2; D call uncertain. Germline V gene lookup returns CDR1 SEHNR and CDR2 FQNEAQ (reference sequence). Between the trimmed V and J ends, which lost 8 bases and 3 bases, there was a span of 10 bases. This CDR3 comprises 12 residues. In DNA form, the CDR3 reads TGTGCCAGCCAAGGGTTAGACTATGGCTACACCTTC. It encodes CASQGLDYGYTF.

The CDR3 region has the DNA TGCGCCAGCAGCCAAGACCTTATTGGGGTTCGGGCTGCAGATACGCAGTATTTT. It is translated as CASSQDLIGVRAADTQYF. The rearrangement links TRBV4-3 to TRBJ2-3; D is uncertain. Germline assignment: CDR1 LGHNA and CDR2 YSLEER. The V end lost 0 bases, the J end lost 4 bases, and 20 bases lay between the germline ends. CDR3 length: 18 residues.

This chain connects TRBV3-1 (or the pseudogene TRBV3-2) to TRBJ2-7; 7 bases line up with TRBD1. Germline V gene lookup returns CDR1 LGHDT and CDR2 YNNKEL (reference sequence). The CDR3 has 14 amino acids. V dropped 2 bases and J dropped 2; count of bases not matched to a gene: 3. The CDR3 protein is CASSQHGQAYEQYF. The CDR3 DNA is TGTGCCAGCAGCCAACACGGACAGGCCTACGAGCAGTACTTC.

The CDR3 region has the DNA TGTGCCAGCAGTTACTCCCCGGAGACCCAGTACTTC. Translating it yields CASSYSPETQYF. This chain uses TRBV6-5 with TRBJ2-5; no clear D gene. Germline V CDR1 and CDR2: MNHEY, SVGAGI. The ends were cut back, 0 bases at V and 5 bases at J, with 4 bases in the middle. This CDR3 region has 12 residues.

The chain is built from TRBV5-1 and TRBJ2-2; 12 bases line up with TRBD2. The CDR3 has 19 amino acids. The V and J ends lost 0 bases and 6 bases, in that order; junction bases with no gene match: 12. CDR1 is SGHRS, CDR2 YFSETQ, per germline. The CDR3 DNA reads TGCGCCAGCAGCTTGGCCGTGTCTAGCGGGGGGGCCGAGGCCGGGGAGCTGTTTTTT. Residues: CASSLAVSSGGAEAGELFF.

CDR3 in amino acids: CATSRDPKGEQFF. The CDR3, as DNA: TGTGCCACCAGCAGAGATCCAAAGGGTGAGCAGTTCTTC. The V and J genes are TRBV15 and TRBJ2-1; D ambiguous. Trimming pared 0 bases from V and 9 bases from J, leaving 9 bases between. The CDR3 is made up of 13 amino acids. Per the germline V gene, CDR1 is LNHNV and CDR2 is YYDKDF (reference sequence). The full variable domain, with the rest looked up from reference TRBV15 and TRBJ2-1, is DAMVIQNPRYQVTQFGKPVTLSCSQTLNHNVMYWYQQKSSQAPKLLFHYYDKDFNNEADTPDNFQSRRPNTSFCFLDIRSPGLGDTAMYLCATSRDPKGEQFFGPGTRLTVL.

The CDR3 DNA follows: TGTGCCAGCAGCTTGCCGGGGACAGGAGGCTACGAGCAGTACTTC. It is translated as CASSLPGTGGYEQYF. This chain joins TRBV7-3 and TRBJ2-7; 8 bases align to TRBD1. CDR3 length equals 15 residues. Germline V gives CDR1 SGHTA, CDR2 FQGTGA. V was clipped by 3 bases and J by 3 bases; unmatched bases: 7.

Regarding this clone: Other DNA sequences of this sample code for an identical CDR3. The chain recombines TRBV6-5 with TRBJ2-5; D call uncertain. Germline CDR1 and CDR2: MNHEY and SVGAGI. The CDR3 sequence is 11 residues long. Trimming removed 0 bases from V and 5 bases from J, with 1 base in between. The CDR3 is CASSYSETQYF. In DNA, the CDR3 is TGTGCCAGCAGTTACTCGGAGACCCAGTACTTC.

The chain recombines TRBV6-5 with TRBJ2-2; 9 bases match TRBD2. Germline CDR1 and CDR2: MNHEY and SVGAGI. V lost 7 bases to trimming and J lost 5 bases; unmatched junction nucleotides: 5. The CDR3 totals 14 residues. CDR3 DNA: TGTGCCAGCATCTGGAGCGGGAGGACCGGGGAGCTGTTTTTT. It encodes CASIWSGRTGELFF.

The gene calls are TRBV7-8 and TRBJ2-5; TRBD1 aligns across 8 bases. The CDR3 spans 13 residues. Per germline, CDR1 SGHVS and CDR2 FQNEAQ. With 5 bases clipped from V and 5 bases from J, the junction kept 4 bases outside the gene matches. CDR3: CASSMDRAETQYF. CDR3 nucleotide sequence: TGTGCCAGCAGCATGGACAGGGCCGAGACCCAGTACTTC.